These 27 T cell receptor beta chains originate from one sample sequenced in a study of blood T cell repertoires in COVID-19. Profiled with immunoSEQ multiplex PCR; TCRdb holds only in-frame clones, not every one. This table holds approximately 74,000 clones, 80% to 90% found once. Sequenced material: peripheral blood. These receptors were taken from a man between 65 and 85 years old with acute or convalescent COVID-19.

V usage is TRBV23-1 and J usage is TRBJ1-4; no definite D call. TRBV23-1 falls under the ORF class, with uncertain function. V dropped 7 bases and J dropped 8 bases, with 20 bases sitting between them. The CDR3 spans 15 residues. CDR3 in amino acids: CASTAGDRADEKLFF. CDR3 nucleotide sequence: TGCGCCAGCACCGCGGGCGATAGGGCCGACGAAAAACTGTTTTTT.

This chain joins TRBV7-8 and TRBJ2-2, with D perhaps matching TRBD2 (7 bases). From germline, CDR1 is SGHVS and CDR2 FQNEAQ. CDR3 length: 15 amino acids. The V and J ends lost 8 bases and 7 bases respectively, with 20 bases between them. The CDR3 DNA follows: TGTGCCAGCGACCCGACGCGGGGGCAATTCGGGGAGCTGTTTTTT. Translated, it gives CASDPTRGQFGELFF.

The chain joins TRBV10-3 to TRBJ2-1; a possible D gene is TRBD1 (5 bases). Trimming shortened V by 10 bases and J by 1 base, and 17 bases separated the two germline ends. This CDR3 region has 15 residues. The germline gives CDR1 ENHRY, CDR2 SYGVKD. The CDR3 reads CATVITGPSYNEQFF. The CDR3 DNA reads TGTGCCACAGTAATCACAGGCCCTTCCTACAATGAGCAGTTCTTC.

The chain combines TRBV5-6 with TRBJ2-2, with D possibly TRBD1 on 5 matching bases. The CDR3 length is 14 residues. The V gene's germline CDR1 is SGHDT and CDR2 YYEEEE. The ends were cut back, 0 bases at V and 7 bases at J, with 10 bases in the middle. CDR3 bases: TGTGCCAGCAGCTTGGGGGCAGGGATCGGGGAGCTGTTTTTT. It is translated as CASSLGAGIGELFF.

This chain connects TRBV5-1 to TRBJ1-1; 12 positions match TRBD1. CDR3 size: 14 residues. The germline gives CDR1 SGHRS, CDR2 YFSETQ. V lost 4 bases, J lost 6 bases, and 4 bases stayed unmatched. CDR3 in amino acids: CASSEGTGGSEAFF. The CDR3 DNA reads as TGCGCCAGCAGCGAAGGGACAGGGGGCTCTGAAGCTTTCTTT.

The chain carries TRBV3-1 (or the pseudogene TRBV3-2) and TRBJ1-1; tentatively, D is TRBD1 (6 bases). V was clipped by 2 bases and J by 1 base, with 11 bases between them. There are 15 residues in the CDR3. In germline, CDR1 is LGHDT, CDR2 YNNKEL (reference sequence). The CDR3 is CASSQWDKSNTEAFF. The DNA for the CDR3 is TGTGCCAGCAGCCAATGGGACAAATCGAACACTGAAGCTTTCTTT.

V usage is TRBV3-1 (or the pseudogene TRBV3-2) and J usage is TRBJ2-3; D is unclear. Between the trimmed V and J ends, which lost 2 bases and 7 bases, there was a span of 7 bases. The CDR3 consists of 12 residues. In germline, CDR1 is LGHDT, CDR2 YNNKEL (reference sequence). Here the CDR3 reads CASSQRENTQYF. The CDR3 DNA follows: TGTGCCAGCAGCCAAAGAGAGAATACGCAGTATTTT.

V is TRBV18 and J is TRBJ2-7; D is unresolved. Germline V gene data show CDR1 as KGHSH and CDR2 as LQKENI. The CDR3 is 15 residues long. The V end lost 2 bases, the J end lost 1 base, and 12 bases lay between the germline ends. The CDR3 reads CASSPFSAASYEQYF. The CDR3 DNA is TGTGCCAGCTCACCATTTTCGGCGGCTTCCTACGAGCAGTACTTC.

This clone has a handful of counts. This chain connects TRBV20-1 to TRBJ1-2, with D uncertain. The CDR3 covers 11 residues. From germline, CDR1 is DFQATT and CDR2 SNEGSKA (reference sequence). Between the trimmed V and J ends, which lost 4 bases and 7 bases, there was a span of 10 bases. Written as DNA, the CDR3 is TGCAGTGCTACTAGGGAGAGTGGCTACACCTTC. Translated: CSATRESGYTF.

There are a few counts of this clone. The DNA of the CDR3 is TGTGCCAGCAGCGCGAGCAGAGGACAGGGAAACACTGAAGCTTTCTTT. This codes for CASSASRGQGNTEAFF. The V and J genes are TRBV7-2 and TRBJ1-1, with 8 bases identical to TRBD1. Per germline, CDR1 SGHTA and CDR2 FQGNSA. The CDR3 has 16 amino acids. Trimming cost V 5 bases and J 2 bases; bases outside gene matches: 10.

This clone appeared once. The rearrangement links TRBV5-1 to TRBJ1-1, with D unclear. V shed 0 bases and J shed 4 bases, with 7 bases lying between them. Germline V gene sequence: CDR1 SGHRS, CDR2 YFSETQ. This CDR3 has 13 amino acids. Written as DNA, the CDR3 is TGCGCCAGCAGCTTGGGGGGAGTCACTGAAGCTTTCTTT. Amino acid sequence: CASSLGGVTEAFF.

The chain joins TRBV3-1 (or the pseudogene TRBV3-2) to TRBJ2-2; maybe TRBD2 (6 bases). This CDR3 spans 14 amino acids. The germline gives CDR1 LGHDT, CDR2 YNNKEL (reference sequence). V was trimmed by 2 bases and J by 3 bases, leaving 7 bases between them. DNA of the CDR3: TGTGCCAGCAGCCAATGGGGGGACACCGGGGAGCTGTTTTTT. As protein: CASSQWGDTGELFF.

The table lists this clone with a few counts. The rearrangement joins TRBV29-1 to TRBJ1-3; D unclear. V lost 3 bases to trimming and J lost 4 bases, with 7 bases between them. Germline values: CDR1 SQVTM, CDR2 ANQGSEA. This CDR3 comprises 12 residues. CDR3 in amino acids: CSVEAGGNTIYF. The CDR3 nucleotides are TGCAGCGTTGAGGCGGGGGGAAACACCATATATTTT.

The chain joins TRBV19 to TRBJ2-1, with TRBD2 identical over 10 bases. After removal of 5 bases from V and 12 bases from J, the junction contained 16 bases not matched to a gene. Germline-derived CDR1 and CDR2 are LNHDA and SQIVND (reference sequence). The CDR3 is made up of 16 amino acids. CDR3 amino acids: CASSPWTSGVTNSQFF. CDR3 nucleotide sequence: TGTGCCAGTAGTCCCTGGACTAGCGGAGTGACCAATTCGCAGTTCTTC.

This chain joins TRBV5-1 and TRBJ1-6, with D hard to call. The germline V and J ends were trimmed by 3 bases and 6 bases, with 10 bases remaining between them. The germline CDR1 and CDR2 sequences are SGHRS and YFSETQ. This CDR3 comprises 14 residues. The CDR3 DNA sequence: TGCGCCAGCAGCTCAGTTGGAGGTAATTCACCCCTCCACTTT. Translated, it gives CASSSVGGNSPLHF.

The J gene is TRBJ1-6, the V gene TRBV27; no reliable D call. The CDR3 loop spans 14 amino acids. Per the germline V gene, CDR1 is MNHEY and CDR2 is SMNVEV (reference sequence). The V end was cut by 5 bases, the J end by 10 bases, with 15 bases between. As DNA, the CDR3 is TGTGCCAGCAGTCCCCCCAGGCCGGGGTCACCCCTCCACTTT. Protein product: CASSPPRPGSPLHF.

The V and J genes are TRBV5-5 and TRBJ2-5; TRBD2 matches 8 bases. J was trimmed by 1 base and V by 2 bases; bases with no gene match: 7. CDR3 length: 16 amino acids. In germline, CDR1 is SGHKS, CDR2 YYEKEE (reference sequence). Here the CDR3 DNA reads TGTGCCAGCAGCTTCTATAGCGGGGCAGCCCAAGAGACCCAGTACTTC. Translated, it gives CASSFYSGAAQETQYF.

The rearrangement uses TRBV5-5 and TRBJ1-5; TRBD1 might be the D (6 bases). From germline, CDR1 is SGHKS and CDR2 YYEKEE (reference sequence). CDR3 length: 15 amino acids. V shed 1 base and J shed 4 bases, with 12 bases lying between them. In nucleotides, the CDR3 is TGTGCCAGCAGCTTGAGCCCAGGGACAAATCAGCCCCAGCATTTT. Protein sequence: CASSLSPGTNQPQHF.

The chain combines TRBV20-1 with TRBJ2-1; TRBD2 is a possible D gene (5 bases). The V end lost 6 bases, the J end lost 9 bases, and 12 bases lay between the germline ends. This CDR3 spans 11 amino acids. CDR1 and CDR2 (germline): DFQATT, SNEGSKA (reference sequence). The CDR3 spells CSAEVGSEQFF. The CDR3 DNA is TGCAGTGCGGAGGTGGGTAGTGAGCAGTTCTTC.

The CDR3 DNA is TGTGCCAGCAGCCCAGGGACTAGCGGACGGGACGAGCAGTACTTC. Translation gives CASSPGTSGRDEQYF. The chain links TRBV5-5 to TRBJ2-7, with TRBD2 matching 11 bases. V lost 4 bases to trimming and J lost 5 bases; unmatched junction nucleotides: 8. This CDR3 contains 15 residues. Per germline, CDR1 SGHKS and CDR2 YYEKEE (reference sequence).

This rearrangement joins TRBV27 to TRBJ1-2, with 10 bases fitting TRBD1. Germline CDR1 is MNHEY and CDR2 is SMNVEV (reference sequence). The trim removed 2 bases at V and 7 bases at J, leaving 1 base unmatched. There are 13 residues in the CDR3. CDR3 sequence (DNA): TGTGCCAGCAGTTTAGACAGGGGGCTTGGCTACACCTTC. Translation: CASSLDRGLGYTF.

This clone was found once. The V call is TRBV7-2, the J call TRBJ2-3; no reliable D call. Germline loops: CDR1 SGHTA, CDR2 FQGNSA. V was trimmed by 5 bases and J by 0 bases, leaving 12 bases between them. This CDR3 is 15 amino acids long. In nucleotides, the CDR3 is TGTGCCAGCAGCAAACGCGCCCAAAGCACAGATACGCAGTATTTT. This translates into CASSKRAQSTDTQYF.

The V call is TRBV28, the J call TRBJ1-3; 7 nucleotides line up with TRBD1. V dropped 4 bases and J dropped 0; count of bases not matched to a gene: 3. The CDR3 consists of 15 residues. Germline V lookup: CDR1 MDHEN, CDR2 SYDVKM. This CDR3 is CASSSGDSSGNTIYF. The CDR3 DNA follows: TGTGCCAGCAGTTCAGGGGACAGCTCTGGAAACACCATATATTTT.

The chain combines TRBV7-2 with TRBJ1-5; no reliable D call. Germline lookup yields CDR1 SGHTA and CDR2 FQGNSA. V was cut by 6 bases and J by 0 bases, with 12 bases left in between. The CDR3 has 15 amino acids. The CDR3 DNA follows: TGTGCCAGCAGTCAGACACCCCATAGCAATCAGCCCCAGCATTTT. Protein sequence: CASSQTPHSNQPQHF.

The chain employs TRBV6-1 and TRBJ1-5; 12 nucleotides line up with TRBD1. The CDR3 runs 14 residues. The germline V gene has CDR1 MNHNS and CDR2 SASEGT. V was clipped by 3 bases and J by 9 bases; unmatched bases: 3. CDR3 loop: CASSEGTGGRPQHF. The CDR3, as DNA: TGTGCCAGCAGTGAGGGGACAGGGGGCCGGCCCCAGCATTTT.

The genes are TRBV28 and TRBJ2-1; TRBD2 agrees at 10 bases. Per germline, CDR1 MDHEN and CDR2 SYDVKM. The J segment lost 7 bases and the V segment lost 5 bases, leaving 8 bases of the junction unmatched. The CDR3 consists of 15 residues. The DNA of the CDR3 is TGTGCCAGCAGTCCGTCGGGACTAGCGCGTAATGAGCAGTTCTTC. It yields the protein CASSPSGLARNEQFF.

Only one count was recorded for this clone. The chain employs TRBV19 and TRBJ2-1; 8 bases map to TRBD2. The CDR3 contains 15 residues. CDR1 is LNHDA and CDR2 is SQIVND in the germline V gene (reference sequence). J lost 0 bases, V lost 6 bases, and 4 bases had no gene match. DNA for the CDR3: TGTGCCAGTAGCCAGACTAGCGCCTCCTACAATGAGCAGTTCTTC. This encodes CASSQTSASYNEQFF.